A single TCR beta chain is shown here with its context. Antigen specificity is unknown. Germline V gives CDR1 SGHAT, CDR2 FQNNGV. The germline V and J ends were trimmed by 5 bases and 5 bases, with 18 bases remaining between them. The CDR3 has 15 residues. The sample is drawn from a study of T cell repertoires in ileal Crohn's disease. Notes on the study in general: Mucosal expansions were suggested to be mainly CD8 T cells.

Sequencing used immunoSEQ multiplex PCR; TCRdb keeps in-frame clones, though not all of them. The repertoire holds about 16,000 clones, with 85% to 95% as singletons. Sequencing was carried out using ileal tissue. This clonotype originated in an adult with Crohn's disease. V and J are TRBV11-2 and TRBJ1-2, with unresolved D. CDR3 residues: CASSPFVERTYGYTF. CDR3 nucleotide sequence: TGTGCCAGCAGCCCCTTCGTGGAGAGAACTTATGGCTACACCTTC. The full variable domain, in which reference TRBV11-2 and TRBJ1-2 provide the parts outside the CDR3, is EAGVAQSPRYKIIEKRQSVAFWCNPISGHATLYWYQQILGQGPKLLIQFQNNGVVDDSQLPKDRFSAERLKGVDSTLKIQPAKLEDSAVYLCASSPFVERTYGYTFGSGTRLTVV.